The 28 T cell receptor beta chains listed next were all sequenced from one sample in a study of shared clonotypes between healthy human individuals. TCRdb's copy holds only in-frame clones and misses some; the assay was immunoSEQ multiplex PCR. The data show roughly 2,000,000 clones, approximately 95% seen once. CD45RO-negative CD8 cells positively selected for CCR7 made up the naive population, which excluded terminally differentiated effector memory CD45RA+ cells. Source material: naive CD8+ T cells sorted from blood. These receptors all stem from a man between 18 and 35 years old in good health.

The chain joins TRBV9 to TRBJ2-7; 9 bases match TRBD1. The trim removed 0 bases at V and 6 bases at J, leaving 7 bases unmatched. The CDR3 length is 15 residues. CDR1 and CDR2 from the germline V gene are SGDLS and YYNGEE. The CDR3 DNA sequence: TGTGCCAGCAGCGTAGGAGGGGGACAGGGTGGCGAGCAGTACTTC. It codes for CASSVGGGQGGEQYF. The whole variable domain, filled in from reference TRBV9 and TRBJ2-7, reads DSGVTQTPKHLITATGQRVTLRCSPRSGDLSVYWYQQSLDQGLQFLIQYYNGEERAKGNILERFSAQQFPDLHSELNLSSLELGDSALYFCASSVGGGQGGEQYFGPGTRLTVT.

V gene TRBV7-3 combines with J gene TRBJ2-1; D not certain. In germline, CDR1 is SGHTA, CDR2 FQGTGA. The CDR3 contains 12 residues. V was cut by 0 bases and J by 7 bases, with 4 bases left in between. The CDR3 loop is CASSLTGNEQFF. The CDR3 DNA follows: TGTGCCAGCAGCTTAACGGGAAATGAGCAGTTCTTC.

The chain carries TRBV27 and TRBJ2-5; no clear D gene. V was shortened by 4 bases and J by 0 bases, with 6 bases between the two germline ends. Germline assignment: CDR1 MNHEY and CDR2 SMNVEV (reference sequence). This CDR3 has 13 amino acids. The chain's CDR3 is CASSSEYQETQYF. The DNA of the CDR3 is TGTGCCAGCAGTTCAGAGTACCAAGAGACCCAGTACTTC.

J is TRBJ2-7 and V is TRBV19; 7 nucleotides align to TRBD2. Trimming took 5 bases from V and 5 from J; bases not matched to a gene: 9. The CDR3 spans 14 residues. Germline V gene data show CDR1 as LNHDA and CDR2 as SQIVND (reference sequence). The CDR3 protein is CASSAWGGSNEQYF. In DNA form, the CDR3 reads TGTGCCAGTAGTGCGTGGGGCGGGAGCAACGAGCAGTACTTC.

The rearrangement joins TRBV6-5 to TRBJ1-1; TRBD1 aligns across 7 bases. The V segment lost 5 bases and the J segment 7 bases; nucleotides outside the gene matches: 13. Germline lookup yields CDR1 MNHEY and CDR2 SVGAGI. CDR3 length equals 15 residues. CDR3 nucleotides: TGTGCCAGCAGTCAATTACAGGGGCGCCTAGATGAAGCTTTCTTT. Protein product: CASSQLQGRLDEAFF.

The CDR3 nucleotides are TGTGCCAGTAGTAGGACAGTCACTGAAGCTTTCTTT. This sequence encodes CASSRTVTEAFF. The chain has TRBV19 and TRBJ1-1; D is perhaps TRBD1 (6 bases). The CDR3 totals 12 residues. V lost 4 bases and J lost 4, with 7 bases in between. The germline V gene encodes CDR1 LNHDA and CDR2 SQIVND (reference sequence).

V and J are TRBV7-9 and TRBJ1-6; D is perhaps TRBD1 (6 bases). The CDR3 extends over 15 amino acids. Germline V gene data show CDR1 as SEHNR and CDR2 as FQNEAQ (reference sequence). Trimming pared 1 base from V and 8 bases from J, leaving 12 bases between. Here the CDR3 reads CASSLVTGNDSPLHF. Here the CDR3 DNA reads TGTGCCAGCAGCTTAGTTACAGGGAATGATTCACCCCTCCACTTT.

V gene TRBV11-2 combines with J gene TRBJ2-7, with D tentatively TRBD1 (6 bases). V was cut by 1 base and J by 6 bases, with 16 bases left in between. The CDR3 has 15 amino acids. Germline V gives CDR1 SGHAT, CDR2 FQNNGV. The CDR3, as DNA: TGTGCCAGCAGCTTAGGGGGGCGTGGACCCGGCGAGCAGTACTTC. Its protein product is CASSLGGRGPGEQYF.

The rearrangement uses TRBV2 and TRBJ1-2; 7 bases match TRBD1. Trimming removed 4 bases from V and 4 bases from J; junction bases left unmatched: 12. Germline-derived CDR1 and CDR2 are SNHLY and FYNNEI. This CDR3 has 16 amino acids. CDR3 amino acids: CASSVLGQIDTYGYTF. The CDR3 coding sequence is TGTGCCAGCAGTGTATTGGGACAGATTGACACCTATGGCTACACCTTC.

The chain recombines TRBV6-6 with TRBJ1-1; D not certain. Looked up from germline, CDR1 is MNHNY and CDR2 is SVGAGI (reference sequence). This CDR3 region has 15 residues. Between the trimmed V and J ends, which lost 2 bases and 1 base, there was a span of 11 bases. The CDR3, as DNA: TGTGCCAGCAGTTACGGACTTACACCGAACACTGAAGCTTTCTTT. This translates into CASSYGLTPNTEAFF.

In nucleotides, the CDR3 is TGTGCCAGCAGCTTACAAGGTTGGAATGAGCAGTTCTTC. Protein: CASSLQGWNEQFF. This chain links TRBV11-2 with TRBJ2-1; D not resolved. The CDR3 is 13 amino acids. Germline V CDR1 and CDR2: SGHAT, FQNNGV. V was shortened by 2 bases and J by 7 bases, with 9 bases between the two germline ends.

A single count supports this clone. The genes are TRBV30 and TRBJ2-7; D remains unclear. V shed 4 bases and J shed 4 bases, with 17 bases lying between them. CDR3 length equals 14 residues. Germline assignment: CDR1 GTSNPN and CDR2 SVGIG (reference sequence). The CDR3 region has the DNA TGTGCCTGGAACCCGTCGGGCTTTTTGTACGAGCAGTACTTC. It translates to CAWNPSGFLYEQYF. The full variable domain, in which reference TRBV30 and TRBJ2-7 provide the parts outside the CDR3, is SQTIHQWPATLVQPVGSPLSLECTVEGTSNPNLYWYRQAAGRGLQLLFYSVGIGQISSEVPQNLSASRPQDRQFILSSKKLLLSDSGFYLCAWNPSGFLYEQYFGPGTRLTVT.

V is TRBV19 and J is TRBJ2-5; 9 bases map to TRBD2. There are 15 residues in the CDR3. The germline V gene has CDR1 LNHDA and CDR2 SQIVND (reference sequence). The V gene end was trimmed by 8 bases and the J gene end by 4 bases; junction bases not matched to a gene: 11. CDR3 bases: TGTGCCAGTGATGAGGCGGGAGGGCCCCCAGAGACCCAGTACTTC. It codes for CASDEAGGPPETQYF.

The V gene is TRBV5-1, the J gene TRBJ1-5; possible D gene TRBD1, 6 bases. Deletions cut 8 bases from V and 4 bases from J, with 25 bases between. The germline CDR1 and CDR2 sequences are SGHRS and YFSETQ. This CDR3 has 17 residues. CDR3 DNA sequence: TGCGCCAGACTATCCAAGGGGGAGAAGTGGAAAAATCAGCCCCAGCATTTT. Its translation is CARLSKGEKWKNQPQHF. The full variable domain, in which reference TRBV5-1 and TRBJ1-5 provide the parts outside the CDR3, is KAGVTQTPRYLIKTRGQQVTLSCSPISGHRSVSWYQQTPGQGLQFLFEYFSETQRNKGNFPGRFSGRQFSNSRSEMNVSTLELGDSALYLCARLSKGEKWKNQPQHFGDGTRLSIL.

This clone was recorded once. The J gene is TRBJ2-2, the V gene TRBV4-3; tentatively, D is TRBD2 (6 bases). The CDR3 consists of 18 residues. Germline V gives CDR1 LGHNA, CDR2 YSLEER. Deletions cut 4 bases from V and 1 base from J, with 19 bases between. DNA of the CDR3: TGCGCCAGCAGCCCTCGGGACTTAGCAGGTGGGAACACCGGGGAGCTGTTTTTT. Its translation: CASSPRDLAGGNTGELFF.

The chain is built from TRBV6-1 and TRBJ1-3; a weak D match, TRBD1 (6 bases). Germline assignment: CDR1 MNHNS and CDR2 SASEGT. The CDR3 contains 15 residues. V lost 7 bases and J 0 bases, leaving 13 bases between the germline ends. In DNA, the CDR3 is TGTGCCAGCATCGGAGACAGGCTCTCTGGAAACACCATATATTTT. This translates into CASIGDRLSGNTIYF.

Regarding this clone: This sample includes further DNA sequences coding for the same CDR3. The chain has TRBV7-9 and TRBJ2-1; 9 nucleotides line up with TRBD2. Germline lookup yields CDR1 SEHNR and CDR2 FQNEAQ (reference sequence). V lost 4 bases, J lost 8 bases, and 3 bases stayed unmatched. The CDR3 spans 13 residues. The CDR3 sequence is CASSWGLADEQFF. In DNA, the CDR3 is TGTGCCAGCAGCTGGGGACTAGCAGATGAGCAGTTCTTC.

The rearrangement links TRBV4-3 to TRBJ2-1; no reliable D call. V gave up 3 bases and J gave up 7 bases, with 13 bases separating them. The V gene's germline CDR1 is LGHNA and CDR2 YSLEER. This CDR3 is built from 14 residues. CDR3 nucleotides: TGCGCCAGCAGCCAGGAGTTCGGAGCGAATGAGCAGTTCTTC. This encodes CASSQEFGANEQFF.

The chain carries TRBV6-1 and TRBJ1-5; a weak D match, TRBD1 (5 bases). V gave up 3 bases and J gave up 3 bases, with 15 bases separating them. CDR3 size: 16 residues. Germline CDR1 and CDR2: MNHNS and SASEGT. CDR3 protein: CASSEPLKGPNQPQHF. In DNA, the CDR3 is TGTGCCAGCAGTGAGCCCTTGAAGGGACCCAATCAGCCCCAGCATTTT.

The rearrangement uses TRBV28 and TRBJ2-5; 7 bases are a match to TRBD1. CDR1 is MDHEN, CDR2 SYDVKM, per germline. Germline trimming cut 4 bases from V and 4 bases from J; bases unmatched to any gene: 9. The CDR3 runs to 15 residues. The CDR3 DNA reads TGTGCCAGCAGTTCCCTAATTAACAGGGGAGAGACCCAGTACTTC. It yields the protein CASSSLINRGETQYF. Combining the CDR3 with reference TRBV28 and TRBJ2-5 gives the whole variable domain DVKVTQSSRYLVKRTGEKVFLECVQDMDHENMFWYRQDPGLGLRLIYFSYDVKMKEKGDIPEGYSVSREKKERFSLILESASTNQTSMYLCASSSLINRGETQYFGPGTRLLVL.

In this sample, this clone turned up a few times. Different DNA sequences within this sample yield the same CDR3. V is TRBV19 and J is TRBJ2-7; TRBD2 might be the D (6 bases). The CDR3 extends over 13 amino acids. V was cut by 5 bases and J by 4 bases, with 12 bases left in between. Germline V gives CDR1 LNHDA, CDR2 SQIVND (reference sequence). The CDR3 DNA reads as TGTGCCAGTAGTCCCGGGACTGGATACGAGCAGTACTTC. This gives the protein CASSPGTGYEQYF.

The rearrangement uses TRBV7-9 and TRBJ2-7; TRBD1 is a possible D gene (6 bases). The germline gives CDR1 SEHNR, CDR2 FQNEAQ (reference sequence). The CDR3 has 13 amino acids. With 1 base removed from V and 5 bases from J, the gap between germline ends came to 9 bases. CDR3 sequence: CASSLGRGDEQYF. CDR3 sequence (DNA): TGTGCCAGCAGCTTAGGCAGGGGCGACGAGCAGTACTTC.

The J gene is TRBJ1-1, the V gene TRBV30; D possibly corresponds to TRBD1 (5 bases). V shed 6 bases and J shed 7 bases, with 9 bases lying between them. There are 10 residues in the CDR3. Germline CDR1 reads GTSNPN; CDR2 reads SVGIG (reference sequence). CDR3 amino acids: CACYRIEAFF. DNA of the CDR3: TGTGCCTGTTACAGGATTGAAGCTTTCTTT.

The V gene is TRBV6-1, the J gene TRBJ1-4; D may be TRBD1 (5 bases). In germline, CDR1 is MNHNS, CDR2 SASEGT. Trimming cost V 1 base and J 6 bases, with 12 bases left between them. The CDR3 loop spans 15 amino acids. CDR3: CASSEGRGKDEKLFF. The DNA for the CDR3 is TGTGCCAGCAGTGAAGGTCGGGGGAAGGATGAAAAACTGTTTTTT.

The rearrangement uses TRBV7-3 and TRBJ2-1; D may correspond to TRBD1 or TRBD2 (6 bases each). Germline values: CDR1 SGHTA, CDR2 FQGTGA. This CDR3 is built from 15 residues. The germline V and J ends were trimmed by 5 bases and 2 bases, with 13 bases remaining between them. The CDR3 DNA reads TGTGCCAGCAGCCCAAAGGGGGGAGCCTACAATGAGCAGTTCTTC. Translating it yields CASSPKGGAYNEQFF.

V and J are TRBV6-5 and TRBJ2-1; maybe TRBD1 (5 bases). The V end was cut by 4 bases, the J end by 10 bases, with 11 bases between. CDR3 length: 12 residues. Germline V lookup: CDR1 MNHEY, CDR2 SVGAGI. For the CDR3, the DNA is TGTGCCAGCAGTTTTCAGGGCCCCGAGCAGTTCTTC. Protein product: CASSFQGPEQFF.

About this clone: The identical CDR3 is also encoded by other nucleotide sequences in the sample. The V call is TRBV7-9, the J call TRBJ2-7, with D possibly being TRBD1 (5 bases). The CDR3 consists of 13 residues. Trimming pared 4 bases from V and 1 base from J, leaving 8 bases between. Germline CDR1 is SEHNR and CDR2 is FQNEAQ (reference sequence). As DNA, the CDR3 is TGTGCCAGCAGCTCCACAGGTTCCTACGAGCAGTACTTC. Protein sequence: CASSSTGSYEQYF.

This rearrangement joins TRBV15 to TRBJ2-3; 9 nucleotides agree with TRBD2. The CDR3 loop spans 15 amino acids. Germline CDR1 is LNHNV and CDR2 is YYDKDF (reference sequence). V was pared by 8 bases and J by 2 bases, with 8 bases of the junction left unmatched. The CDR3 nucleotides read TGTGCCACCTCTATTAGCGGGGGACCCACAGATACGCAGTATTTT. The encoded protein is CATSISGGPTDTQYF. The full variable domain, its missing parts supplied by reference TRBV15 and TRBJ2-3, is DAMVIQNPRYQVTQFGKPVTLSCSQTLNHNVMYWYQQKSSQAPKLLFHYYDKDFNNEADTPDNFQSRRPNTSFCFLDIRSPGLGDTAMYLCATSISGGPTDTQYFGPGTRLTVL.